This T cell receptor beta chain was sequenced during a study of OX40 agonist ivuxolimab in advanced cancers. Context from the whole study: Ivuxolimab, which targeted the costimulatory receptor OX40 (CD134), was an agonistic, fully human IgG2 monoclonal antibody. Among the 52 dose-escalation patients, around 20 had hepatocellular carcinoma, roughly 15 melanoma, 9 renal cell carcinoma and 9 head and neck cancer. Peripheral TCRbeta sequencing was intended to test whether TCR sequence diversity was altered and clonal T-cell expansion was caused by ivuxolimab. Intravenous ivuxolimab was administered to patients every 2 weeks at six dose levels: 0.01, 0.1, 0.3, 1.5, 3 and 10 mg/kg. Prior anti-PD-1, anti-PD-L1 or anti-CTLA-4 therapy was permitted, and checkpoint inhibitors had been received by approximately 39% of dose-escalation patients. In the dose-escalation cohort, 70% to 85% of patients were male, and the mean age was approximately 64 years, with a range of about 20 to 79. The paper covers the monotherapy dose-escalation part of the phase I ivuxolimab trial, which included N of about 50 patients. Three dose-escalation patients achieved partial responses, one with hepatocellular carcinoma and two with cutaneous melanoma. Overall study results and their limits: Low levels of normalized T-cell clonal expansion were also shown by some nonresponding patients. Partial responders in the 0.1-3.0 mg/kg groups had among the lowest normalized peripheral clonal expansion, especially among CD8+ T cells. After ivuxolimab, expanded clones were on average more numerous among CD8+ T cells than among CD4+ T cells. The antigen specificity of the clonally expanded peripheral T cells was not determined. Clonal expansion of both CD4+ and CD8+ blood T cells was observed from baseline to week 6 at doses 0.1 to 3.0 mg/kg.

Patients with a history of autoimmune disease or receiving systemic immunosuppression were excluded from the trial. Peripheral blood for TCR sequencing was collected from all dose cohorts at baseline, on cycle 4 day 1, and on cycle 7 day 1. The samples were taken from a phase I, first-in-human, multicenter, open-label dose-escalation trial of ivuxolimab. The trial enrolled adults with locally advanced or metastatic head and neck squamous cell, hepatocellular, melanoma or renal cell carcinoma. Before TCR sequencing, CD4+ and CD8+ T cells were separately sorted from peripheral blood. From the cysteine up to the phenylalanine, the CDR3 has a length of 13 residues. Of all the DNA, just the CDR3 is kept, 39 bases in frame from base 1. Unmatched junction bases come to 5, with V trimmed by 4 bases and J by 4 bases. CDR1 SQVTM and CDR2 ANQGSEA were looked up in the germline V gene. Worth noting for this clone: The specificity of this receptor is unknown. Base qualities are missing; no much larger clone stands one base away.

Genomic DNA was isolated from the sorted cells so that the TCRbeta CDR3 region could be sequenced. TCRbeta CDR3 regions were sequenced using the immunoSEQ Assay. TCRdb took this table from immuneACCESS and kept in-frame rearrangements with V and J called. Such tables lack part of the clones; where checked against another copy, unresolved V genes explain under half of the gap, and the rest is unexplained. The sample table contains over 40,000 clones; only one count was recorded for over 80% of them. Roughly 2.5% of the sample belongs to the ten largest clones. Sequenced here: CD4+ or CD8+ T cells sorted from blood, sampled in a trial of the OX40 agonist ivuxolimab. The TCR comes from an adult with an advanced solid tumor such as melanoma, head and neck, liver or kidney cancer. The chain joins TRBV29-1 to TRBJ2-7; 9 central nucleotides agree with TRBD1. The CDR3 corresponds to CSVGPDRGYEQYF. The nucleotide sequence is TGCAGCGTTGGCCCGGACAGGGGTTACGAGCAGTACTTC.